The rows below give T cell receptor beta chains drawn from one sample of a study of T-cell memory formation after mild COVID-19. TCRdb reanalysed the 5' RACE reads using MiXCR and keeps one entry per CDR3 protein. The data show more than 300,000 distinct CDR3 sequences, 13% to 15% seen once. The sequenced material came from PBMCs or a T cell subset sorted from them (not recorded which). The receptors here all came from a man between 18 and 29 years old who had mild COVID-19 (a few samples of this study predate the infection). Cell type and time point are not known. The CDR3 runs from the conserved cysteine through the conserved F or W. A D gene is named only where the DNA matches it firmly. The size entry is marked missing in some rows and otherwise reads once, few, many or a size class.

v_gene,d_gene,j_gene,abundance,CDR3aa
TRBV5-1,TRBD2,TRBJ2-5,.,CASSEFLAGGPQETQYF
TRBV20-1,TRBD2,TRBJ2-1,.,CRVHSSGGANEQFF
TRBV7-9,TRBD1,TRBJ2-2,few,CASRTTGAGELFF
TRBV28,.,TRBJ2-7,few,CASNNPSYEQYF
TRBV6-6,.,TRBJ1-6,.,CASSYRGFNSPLHF
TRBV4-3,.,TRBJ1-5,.,CASSQDQRGQPQHF
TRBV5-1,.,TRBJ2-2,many,CASSTGPVGTGELFF
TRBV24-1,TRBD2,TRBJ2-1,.,CATSDPKGGRYNEQFF
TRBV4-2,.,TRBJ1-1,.,CASRNPDDTEAFF
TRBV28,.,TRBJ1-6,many,CASSRWGYNSPLHF
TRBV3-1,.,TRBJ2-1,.,CASSQGTANEQFF
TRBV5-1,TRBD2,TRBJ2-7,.,CASGPVAGGEYEQYF
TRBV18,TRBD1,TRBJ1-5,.,CASSRVGQGLNQPQHF
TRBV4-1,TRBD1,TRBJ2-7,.,CASSQAPGTGVEEQYF
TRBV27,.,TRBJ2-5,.,CASSNGRAGETQYF
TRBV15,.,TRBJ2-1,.,CATSRDRNEQFF
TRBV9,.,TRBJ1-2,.,CASSARGEDGYTF
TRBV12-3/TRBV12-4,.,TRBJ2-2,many,CASSLGQGRIGELFF
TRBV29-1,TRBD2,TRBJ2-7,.,CSVASSGGYEQYF
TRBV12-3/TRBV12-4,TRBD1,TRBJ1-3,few,CASSSWTGGVGNTIYF
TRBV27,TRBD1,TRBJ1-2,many,CASSSIGQGVNGGYTF
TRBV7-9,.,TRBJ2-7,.,CASSDGRTYEQYF
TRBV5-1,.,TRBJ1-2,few,CASRQKAGMGNYGYTF
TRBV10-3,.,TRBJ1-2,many,CAISTGYGYTF
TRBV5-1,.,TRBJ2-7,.,CASSSAASSYEQYF
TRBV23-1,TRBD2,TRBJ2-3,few,CASSQASGGNTDTQYF
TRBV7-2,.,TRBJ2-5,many,CASSLSRGQETQYF